This TCR beta chain was identified during a study of blood T cell repertoires in COVID-19. At the level of the study: Acute and convalescent COVID-19 specimens originated in the United States, Italy and Spain. T cells, B-cell-depleted T cells, or PBMCs supplied cDNA or gDNA.

Germline assignment: CDR1 SGHRS and CDR2 YFSETQ. The CDR3 sequence is 13 residues long. The ends were cut back, 4 bases at V and 3 bases at J, with 10 bases in the middle. As handled by the study authors: Estimation of nucleated cell counts was performed using reference gene primer amplification. Assay used: immunoSEQ multiplex PCR; TCRdb lists only in-frame clones, some missing. V and J calls and clone size follow that table, whereas D and trimming were derived from the DNA. The repertoire holds fewer than 100,000 clones, 90% to 95% seen once, with under 2.5% in the top ten. This TCR was sampled from a woman aged 45-59 years in a cohort sampled during active COVID-19. The V call is TRBV5-1, the J call TRBJ2-5; tentatively, D is TRBD1 (6 bases). The sample taken for sequencing was peripheral blood. CDR3 bases: TGCGCCAGCAGCGGGGGACAAAAAGAGACCCAGTACTTC. Its protein product is CASSGGQKETQYF.